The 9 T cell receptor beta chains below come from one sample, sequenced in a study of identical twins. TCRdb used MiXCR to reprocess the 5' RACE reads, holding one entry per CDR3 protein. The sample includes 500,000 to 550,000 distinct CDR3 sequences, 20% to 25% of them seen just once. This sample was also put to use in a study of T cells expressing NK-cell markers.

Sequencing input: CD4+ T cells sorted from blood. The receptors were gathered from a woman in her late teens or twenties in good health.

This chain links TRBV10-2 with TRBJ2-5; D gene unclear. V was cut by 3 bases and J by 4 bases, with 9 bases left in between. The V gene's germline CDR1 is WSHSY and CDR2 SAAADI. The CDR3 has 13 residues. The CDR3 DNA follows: TGCGCCAGCAGTGACCGAGCCCCAGAGACCCAGTACTTC. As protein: CASSDRAPETQYF.

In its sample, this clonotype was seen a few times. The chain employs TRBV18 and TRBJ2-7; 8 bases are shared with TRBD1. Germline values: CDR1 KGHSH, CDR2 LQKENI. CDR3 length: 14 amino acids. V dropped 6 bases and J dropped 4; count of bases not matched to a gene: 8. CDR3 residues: CASSLTRTGYEQYF. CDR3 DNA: TGTGCCAGCTCCCTCACTAGGACAGGGTACGAGCAGTACTTC.

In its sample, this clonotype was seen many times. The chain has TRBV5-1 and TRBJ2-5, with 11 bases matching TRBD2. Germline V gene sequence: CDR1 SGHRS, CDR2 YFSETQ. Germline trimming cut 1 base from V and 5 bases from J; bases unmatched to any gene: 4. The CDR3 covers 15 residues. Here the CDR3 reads CASSLLLAGVETQYF. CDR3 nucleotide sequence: TGCGCCAGCAGCTTGCTACTAGCGGGAGTGGAGACCCAGTACTTC.

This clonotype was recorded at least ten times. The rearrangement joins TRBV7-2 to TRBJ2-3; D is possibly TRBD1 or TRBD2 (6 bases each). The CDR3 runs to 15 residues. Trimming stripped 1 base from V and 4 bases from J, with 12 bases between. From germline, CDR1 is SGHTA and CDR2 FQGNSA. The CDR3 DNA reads TGTGCCAGCAGCTTAGGAGGGGGGATCGCAGATACGCAGTATTTT. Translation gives CASSLGGGIADTQYF.

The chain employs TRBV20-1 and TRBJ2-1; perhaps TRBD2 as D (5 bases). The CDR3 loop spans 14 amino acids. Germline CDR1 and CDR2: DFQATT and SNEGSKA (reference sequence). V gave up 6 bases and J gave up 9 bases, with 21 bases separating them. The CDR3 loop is CSAKVKRASTEQFF. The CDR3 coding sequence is TGCAGTGCCAAAGTAAAGAGGGCTAGTACTGAGCAGTTCTTC.

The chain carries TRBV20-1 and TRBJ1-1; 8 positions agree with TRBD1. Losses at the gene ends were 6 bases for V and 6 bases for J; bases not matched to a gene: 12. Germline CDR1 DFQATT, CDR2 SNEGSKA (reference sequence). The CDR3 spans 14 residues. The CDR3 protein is CSAIVRGQAAEAFF. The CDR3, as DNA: TGCAGTGCCATTGTTAGGGGACAGGCAGCTGAAGCTTTCTTT.

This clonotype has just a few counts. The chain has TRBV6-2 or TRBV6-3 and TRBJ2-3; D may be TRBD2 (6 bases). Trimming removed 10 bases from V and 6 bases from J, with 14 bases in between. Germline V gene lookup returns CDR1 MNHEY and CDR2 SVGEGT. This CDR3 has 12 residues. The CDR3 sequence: CATRRGRDTQYF. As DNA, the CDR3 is TGTGCCACCCGACGAGGGAGGGATACGCAGTATTTT.

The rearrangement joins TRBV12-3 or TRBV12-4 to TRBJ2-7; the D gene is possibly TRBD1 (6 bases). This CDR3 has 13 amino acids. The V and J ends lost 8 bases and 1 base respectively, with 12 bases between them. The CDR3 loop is CASGITGSYEQYF. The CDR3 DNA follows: TGTGCCAGCGGCATTACAGGGTCCTACGAGCAGTACTTC.

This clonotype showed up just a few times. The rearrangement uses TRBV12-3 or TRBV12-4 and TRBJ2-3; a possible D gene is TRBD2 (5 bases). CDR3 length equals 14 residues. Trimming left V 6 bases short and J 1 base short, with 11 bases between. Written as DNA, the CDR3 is TGTGCCAGCAGGATCGCCGGGGGCACAGATACGCAGTATTTT. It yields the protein CASRIAGGTDTQYF.